What follows describes a single T cell receptor (beta chain). It lacks a known antigen. No base quality values were provided; no much bigger clone lies one nucleotide off. TCRbeta CDR3 regions were amplified from genomic DNA using the immunoSEQ Assay, a bias-controlled multiplex PCR. For the original study's pipeline: Nucleated cell counts per sample were estimated from amplification of reference gene primers within the assay. To quantify the absolute abundance of each unique TCRbeta CDR3 rearrangement, sequence reads were collapsed and filtered. For each sample, productive Simpson clonality was calculated as the square root of Simpson's diversity index across productive rearrangements. TCRdb took over this immuneACCESS table, retaining in-frame rearrangements with V and J assigned. Such tables are incomplete; in checked studies, under half of the missing clones stem from an unresolved V gene, and the remainder is unexplained. The DNA was the basis for D and trimming; V, J and clone size are from that table. The sample table contains 95,000 to 120,000 clones; only one count was recorded for about two thirds of them. The ten largest clones add up to roughly 2% of the sample.

The collaborating institutions used their own protocols to collect whole blood in K2EDTA tubes. For TCRbeta analysis, collaborators shipped samples in one of three forms: frozen whole blood, isolated PBMCs, or DNA extracted from either of those sample types. The sample comes from a study of blood T cell repertoires in COVID-19 (TCRdb year 2020). For the study in its entirety: Collaborator samples came from the United States, Italy and Spain and covered acute and convalescent phases of COVID-19. Samples were obtained from the ongoing ImmuneRACE study (first 160 participants) and from 1,254 subjects provided by 6 global collaborators. A freely available public database, intended as a resource for researchers studying the immune response to SARS-CoV-2, is where the repertoires were released. The material from the prospective study consisted of cDNA or gDNA derived from T cells, B-cell-depleted T cells, or PBMCs. Subjects who had been exposed to COVID-19, were actively infected with it, or had recovered from it provided the deeply sampled blood TCRbeta repertoires that made up the dataset. A de-identified subject ID, COVID-19 status, age in years and sex were almost always included in the sample metadata. Where HLA class I and class II types were available, the types were taken from metadata supplied by the sample provider, not from assay-based typing. The investigation overall reported the following: The quantity of clinical and demographic metadata differed by source and by participant and was supplied without curation.

The V end loses 11 bases and the J end loses 1 base, and a stretch of 13 bases separates them. Measured from the cysteine to the phenylalanine, the CDR3 is 13 residues long. Only CDR3 DNA remains: 39 bases, in frame from the first base. The germline V gene provides CDR1 KGHDR and CDR2 SFDVKD. Recombination joined TRBV24-1 with TRBJ2-5; a weak D assignment points to TRBD1 (5 bases agree). This TCR was recovered from a middle-aged woman with acute or convalescent COVID-19. Sequences were obtained from peripheral blood. The CDR3 protein: CASSTASQETQYF. Here is the DNA: TGTGCCAGTTCGACAGCCTCCCAAGAGACCCAGTACTTC.